These T cell receptor beta chains were read from a single sample in a study of shared clonotypes between healthy human individuals. Assay used: immunoSEQ multiplex PCR; TCRdb lists only in-frame clones, some missing. The sample holds over a million clones, 70% to 80% seen once. Sequenced sample: memory CD4+ T cells from PBMCs. The receptors here all came from a man aged 18-30 years in good health. Some clones in this sample may be carry-over from other donors' samples. The CDR3 runs from the conserved cysteine through the conserved F or W. The D gene is left open where the match is weak. Clone size appears in some rows only: once, few, many, or a class for an expanded clone.

TRBV2	TRBJ1-4	-	-	TGTGCCAGCAGTGAATGGGGTGGAGGTTATGAAAAACTGTTTTTT	CASSEWGGGYEKLFF
TRBV11-3	TRBJ1-2	once	-	TGTGCCAGCAGCTTAGCGGCAGGGGCTGGTTATGGCTACACCTTC	CASSLAAGAGYGYTF
TRBV5-4	TRBJ1-2	-	-	TGTGCCAGCAGCCCCCCGGGACACCTGGGGAACTATGGCTACACCTTC	CASSPPGHLGNYGYTF
TRBV2	TRBJ2-6	-	TRBD1	TGTGCCAGCAGCTTCACAGGGGGCGCTGGGGCCAACGTCCTGACTTTC	CASSFTGGAGANVLTF
TRBV5-5	TRBJ2-1	-	-	TGTGCCAGCAGCTTGGAAGGGTCTGCCGGTGAGCAGTTCTTC	CASSLEGSAGEQFF
TRBV28	TRBJ2-2	-	-	TGTGCCAGCACGGAAACGACTCCCCGAGGGACGAACACCGGGGAGCTGTTTTTT	CASTETTPRGTNTGELFF
TRBV9	TRBJ1-2	few	-	TGTGCCAGCAGCGGTCTTCAGGGAGCCTCTAACTATGGCTACACCTTC	CASSGLQGASNYGYTF
TRBV29-1	TRBJ2-7	-	-	TGCAGCGTTGAAGGGACCGCGGGGGAGCAGTACTTC	CSVEGTAGEQYF
TRBV25-1	TRBJ1-4	-	TRBD1	TGTGCCAGCAGTCCCGGCAGGGGGACTAATGAAAAACTGTTTTTT	CASSPGRGTNEKLFF
TRBV10-3	TRBJ2-2	-	TRBD2	TGTGCCATCAGTGGCTCGTTGGGACTAGATACCGGGGAGCTGTTTTTT	CAISGSLGLDTGELFF
TRBV28	TRBJ1-1	-	-	TGTGCCAGCAGTTTCTACGCGAGATGGGGGGAACTGAACACTGAAGCTTTCTTT	CASSFYARWGELNTEAFF
TRBV7-2	TRBJ2-5	few	TRBD1	TGTGCCAGCAGCCCGGGACAGGGGCATGGGACCCAGTACTTC	CASSPGQGHGTQYF
TRBV28	TRBJ1-3	-	-	TGTGCCAGCACTTTGGAAGGAAACACCATATATTTT	CASTLEGNTIYF
TRBV27	TRBJ2-1	-	-	TGTGCCAGCACCAAGTGGTGGGACAGGGTTGTCGCGGGAGGATCTGAGCAGTTCTTC	CASTKWWDRVVAGGSEQFF
TRBV6-5	TRBJ2-7	-	-	TGTGCCAGCAGTTACCGTCAGGGAGGAAACTACGAGCAGTACTTC	CASSYRQGGNYEQYF
TRBV7-9	TRBJ1-4	once	-	TGTGCCAGCAGCCAGCAGGGCGAAAAACTGTTTTTT	CASSQQGEKLFF
TRBV19	TRBJ1-4	-	-	TGTGCCAGTAGTAATTCGGCGGCCGCAAAACTGTTTTTT	CASSNSAAAKLFF
TRBV11-2	TRBJ1-1	few	-	TGTGCCAGCAGCTTAGGACAGACCATGAACACTGAAGCTTTCTTT	CASSLGQTMNTEAFF